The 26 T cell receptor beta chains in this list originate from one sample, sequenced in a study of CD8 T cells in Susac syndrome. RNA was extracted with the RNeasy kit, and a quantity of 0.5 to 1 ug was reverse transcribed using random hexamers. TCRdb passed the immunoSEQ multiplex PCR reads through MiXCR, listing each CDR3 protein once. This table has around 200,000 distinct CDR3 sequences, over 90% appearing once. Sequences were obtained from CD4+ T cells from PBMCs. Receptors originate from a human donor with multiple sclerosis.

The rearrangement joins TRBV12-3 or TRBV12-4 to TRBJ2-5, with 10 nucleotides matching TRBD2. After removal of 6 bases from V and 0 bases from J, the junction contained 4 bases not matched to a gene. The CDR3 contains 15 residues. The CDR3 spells CASSTSGAYQETQYF. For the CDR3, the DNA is TGTGCCAGCAGCACTAGCGGGGCGTACCAAGAGACCCAGTACTTC.

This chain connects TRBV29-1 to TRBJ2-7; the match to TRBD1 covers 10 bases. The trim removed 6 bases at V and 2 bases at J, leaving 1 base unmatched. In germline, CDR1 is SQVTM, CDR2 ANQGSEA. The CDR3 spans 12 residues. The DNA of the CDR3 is TGCAGCGTGGGGACAGGGGCCTACGAGCAGTACTTC. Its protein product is CSVGTGAYEQYF.

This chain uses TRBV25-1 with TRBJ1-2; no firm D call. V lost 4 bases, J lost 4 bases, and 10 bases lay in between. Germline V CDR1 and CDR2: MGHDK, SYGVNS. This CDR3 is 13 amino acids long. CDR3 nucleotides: TGTGCCAGCAGTGTTGATGGACGCTATGGCTACACCTTC. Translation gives CASSVDGRYGYTF.

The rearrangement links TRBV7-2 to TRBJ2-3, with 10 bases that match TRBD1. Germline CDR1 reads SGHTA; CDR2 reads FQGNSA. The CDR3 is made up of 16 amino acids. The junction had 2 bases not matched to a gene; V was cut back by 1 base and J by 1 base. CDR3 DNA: TGTGCCAGCAGCTTAGTCGGGACAGGGGGCACAGATACGCAGTATTTT. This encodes CASSLVGTGGTDTQYF.

The CDR3 sequence is CASSLKGYEQYF. The DNA of the CDR3 is TGTGCCAGCAGCTTAAAGGGCTACGAGCAGTACTTC. J is TRBJ2-7 and V is TRBV5-6, with D unresolved. Germline-derived CDR1 and CDR2 are SGHDT and YYEEEE. Trimming removed 2 bases from V and 3 bases from J, with 6 bases in between. The CDR3 is 12 amino acids.

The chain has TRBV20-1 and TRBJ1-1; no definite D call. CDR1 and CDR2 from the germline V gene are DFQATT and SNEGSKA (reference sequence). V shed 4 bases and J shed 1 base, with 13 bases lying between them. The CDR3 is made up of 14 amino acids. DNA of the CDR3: TGCAGTGCTACCCCCCCCCGGGGGAACACTGAAGCTTTCTTT. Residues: CSATPPRGNTEAFF.

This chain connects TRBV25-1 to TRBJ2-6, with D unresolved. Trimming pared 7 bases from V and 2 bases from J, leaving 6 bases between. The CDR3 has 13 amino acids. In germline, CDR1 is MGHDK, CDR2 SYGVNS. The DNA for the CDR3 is TGTGCCAGCATTTCGCCTGGGGCCAACGTCCTGACTTTC. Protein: CASISPGANVLTF.

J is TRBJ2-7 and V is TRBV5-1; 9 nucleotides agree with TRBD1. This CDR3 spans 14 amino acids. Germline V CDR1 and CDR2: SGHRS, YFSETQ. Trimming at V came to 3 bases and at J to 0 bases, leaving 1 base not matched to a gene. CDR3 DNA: TGCGCCAGCAGCTCGGGACAGGGCTCCTACGAGCAGTACGTC. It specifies CASSSGQGSYEQYV.

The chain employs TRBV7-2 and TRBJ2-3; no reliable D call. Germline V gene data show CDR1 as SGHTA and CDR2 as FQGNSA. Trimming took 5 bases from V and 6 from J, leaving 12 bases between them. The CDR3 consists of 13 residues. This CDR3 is CASSVSIGDTQYF. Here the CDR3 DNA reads TGTGCCAGCAGCGTTAGCATAGGGGATACGCAGTATTTT.

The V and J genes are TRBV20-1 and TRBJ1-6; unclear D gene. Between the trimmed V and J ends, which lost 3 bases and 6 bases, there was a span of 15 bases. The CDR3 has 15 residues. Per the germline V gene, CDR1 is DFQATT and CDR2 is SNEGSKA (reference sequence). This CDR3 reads CSARRGEATNSPLHF. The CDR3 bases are TGCAGTGCTAGGCGTGGAGAAGCTACTAATTCACCCCTCCACTTT.

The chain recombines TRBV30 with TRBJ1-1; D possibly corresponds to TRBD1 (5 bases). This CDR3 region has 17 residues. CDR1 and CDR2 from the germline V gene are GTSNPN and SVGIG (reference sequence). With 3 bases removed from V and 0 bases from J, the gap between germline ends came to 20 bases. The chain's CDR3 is CAWSQPTGWGLNTEAFF. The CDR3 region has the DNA TGTGCCTGGAGCCAACCCACAGGCTGGGGCCTGAACACTGAAGCTTTCTTT.

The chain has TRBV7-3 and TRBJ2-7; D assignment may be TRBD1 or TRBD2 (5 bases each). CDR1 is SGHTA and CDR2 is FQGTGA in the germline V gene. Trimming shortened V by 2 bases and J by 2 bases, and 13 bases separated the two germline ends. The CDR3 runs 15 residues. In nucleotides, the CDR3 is TGTGCCAGCAGCTTAGGGCACCCGGGGCCCTACGAGCAGTACTTC. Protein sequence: CASSLGHPGPYEQYF.

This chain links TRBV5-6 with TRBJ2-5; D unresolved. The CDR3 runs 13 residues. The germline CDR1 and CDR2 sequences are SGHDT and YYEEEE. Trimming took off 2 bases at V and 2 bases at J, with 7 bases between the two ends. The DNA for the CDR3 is TGTGCCAGCAGCTTTGTCCAGCAAGAGACCCAGTACTTC. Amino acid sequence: CASSFVQQETQYF.

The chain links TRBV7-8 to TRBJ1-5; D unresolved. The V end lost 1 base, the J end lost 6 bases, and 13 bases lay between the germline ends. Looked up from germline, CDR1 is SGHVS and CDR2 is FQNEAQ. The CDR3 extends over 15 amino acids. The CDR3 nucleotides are TGTGCCAGCAGCTTAGGCGTGGCGGGGATTCAGCCCCAGCATTTT. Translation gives CASSLGVAGIQPQHF.

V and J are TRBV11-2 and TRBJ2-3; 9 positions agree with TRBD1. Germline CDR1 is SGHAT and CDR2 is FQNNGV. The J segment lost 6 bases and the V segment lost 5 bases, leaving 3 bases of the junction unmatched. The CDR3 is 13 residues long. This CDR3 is CASSRDREDTQYF. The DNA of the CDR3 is TGTGCCAGCAGCCGGGACAGGGAGGATACGCAGTATTTT.

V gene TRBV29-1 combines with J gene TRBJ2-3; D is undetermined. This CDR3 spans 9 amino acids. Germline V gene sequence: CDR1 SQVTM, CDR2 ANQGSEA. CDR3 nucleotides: TGCAGTACCAGTGATACGCAGTATTTT. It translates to CSTSDTQYF.

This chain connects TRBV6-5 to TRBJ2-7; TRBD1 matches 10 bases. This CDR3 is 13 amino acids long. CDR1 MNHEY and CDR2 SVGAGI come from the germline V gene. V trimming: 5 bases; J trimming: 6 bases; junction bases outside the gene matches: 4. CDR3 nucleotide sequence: TGTGCCAGCAGTCTCCGGGACAGGGGCGAGCAGTACTTC. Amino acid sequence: CASSLRDRGEQYF.

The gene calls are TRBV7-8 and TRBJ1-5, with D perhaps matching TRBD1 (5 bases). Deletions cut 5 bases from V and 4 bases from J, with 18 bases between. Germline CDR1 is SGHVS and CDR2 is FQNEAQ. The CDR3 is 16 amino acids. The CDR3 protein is CASSPDGAGGNQPQHF. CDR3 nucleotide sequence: TGTGCCAGCAGCCCCGATGGGGCCGGTGGAAATCAGCCCCAGCATTTT.

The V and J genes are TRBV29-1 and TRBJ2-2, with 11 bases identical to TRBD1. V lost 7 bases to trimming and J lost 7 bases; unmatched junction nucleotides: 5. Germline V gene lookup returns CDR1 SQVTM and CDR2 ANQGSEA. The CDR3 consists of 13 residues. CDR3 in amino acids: CSAMDRGHGELFF. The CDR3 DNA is TGCAGCGCCATGGACAGGGGGCACGGGGAGCTGTTTTTT.

The CDR3 coding sequence is TGTGCCAGCAGCTTAACGGTTTACGAGCAGTACTTC. Residues: CASSLTVYEQYF. The J gene is TRBJ2-7, the V gene TRBV7-2; D remains unclear. The V gene's germline CDR1 is SGHTA and CDR2 FQGNSA. Trimming cost V 2 bases and J 4 bases, with 6 bases left between them. The CDR3 has 12 residues.

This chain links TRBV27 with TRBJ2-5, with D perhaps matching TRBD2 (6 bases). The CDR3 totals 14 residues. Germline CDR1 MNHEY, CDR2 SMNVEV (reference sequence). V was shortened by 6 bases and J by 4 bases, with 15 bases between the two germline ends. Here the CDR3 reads CASRAGGGGETQYF. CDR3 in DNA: TGTGCCAGCAGGGCCGGGGGAGGAGGAGAGACCCAGTACTTC.

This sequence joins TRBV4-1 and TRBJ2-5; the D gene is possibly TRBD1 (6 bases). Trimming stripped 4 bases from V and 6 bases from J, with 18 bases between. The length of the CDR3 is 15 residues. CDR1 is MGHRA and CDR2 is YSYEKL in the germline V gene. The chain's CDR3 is CASSRPTGRGKTQYF. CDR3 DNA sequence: TGCGCCAGCAGCCGCCCAACAGGGCGCGGAAAGACCCAGTACTTC.

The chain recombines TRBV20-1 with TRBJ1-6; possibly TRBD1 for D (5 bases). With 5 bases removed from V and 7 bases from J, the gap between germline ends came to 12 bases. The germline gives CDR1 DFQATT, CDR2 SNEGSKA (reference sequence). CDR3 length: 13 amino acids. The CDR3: CSALDKRNSPLHF. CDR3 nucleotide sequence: TGCAGTGCTTTGGACAAAAGAAATTCACCCCTCCACTTT.

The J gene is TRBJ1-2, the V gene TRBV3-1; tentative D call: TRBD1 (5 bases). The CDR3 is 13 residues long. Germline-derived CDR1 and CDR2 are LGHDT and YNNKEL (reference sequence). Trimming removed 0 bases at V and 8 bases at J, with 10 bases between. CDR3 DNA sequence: TGTGCCAGCAGCCAAGATATTCAGGGCGGCTACACCTTC. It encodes CASSQDIQGGYTF. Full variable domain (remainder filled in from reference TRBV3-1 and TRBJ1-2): DTAVSQTPKYLVTQMGNDKSIKCEQNLGHDTMYWYKQDSKKFLKIMFSYNNKELIINETVPNRFSPKSPDKAHLNLHINSLELGDSAVYFCASSQDIQGGYTFGSGTRLTVV.

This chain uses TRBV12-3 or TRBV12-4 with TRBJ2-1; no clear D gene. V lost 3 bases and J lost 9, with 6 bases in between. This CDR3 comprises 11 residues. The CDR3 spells CASSFDVEQFF. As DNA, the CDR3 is TGTGCCAGCAGTTTTGATGTTGAGCAGTTCTTC.

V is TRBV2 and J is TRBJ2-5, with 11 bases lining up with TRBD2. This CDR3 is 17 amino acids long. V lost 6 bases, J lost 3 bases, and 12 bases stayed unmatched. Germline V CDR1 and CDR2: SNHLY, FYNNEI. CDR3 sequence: CASRPPWLAGGEETQYF. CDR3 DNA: TGTGCCAGCAGGCCCCCCTGGCTAGCGGGGGGCGAAGAGACCCAGTACTTC. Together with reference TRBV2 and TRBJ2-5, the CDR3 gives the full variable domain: EPEVTQTPSHQVTQMGQEVILRCVPISNHLYFYWYRQILGQKVEFLVSFYNNEISEKSEIFDDQFSVERPDGSNFTLKIRSTKLEDSAMYFCASRPPWLAGGEETQYFGPGTRLLVL.